A selection of T cell receptor beta chains follows, all from one sample in a study of shared clonotypes between healthy human individuals. The table came from immunoSEQ multiplex PCR; TCRdb's copy has only in-frame clones and leaves some out. The sample consists of a few million clones, more than 85% of them appearing once. Material: naive CD4+ T cells from PBMCs. The receptors come from a man younger than 35 in good health. Some clones in this sample may be carry-over from other donors' samples. CDR3s leave out the opening cysteine and the closing phenylalanine or tryptophan. Not all rows give a size; the values are once, few, many and, for expanded clones, a class.

V gene	CDR3 length	clone size	J gene	CDR3 protein
TRBV20-1	9	-	TRBJ1-2	SAQGWYGYT
TRBV28	12	-	TRBJ2-7	ASEGQGWSYEQY
TRBV6-5	13	-	TRBJ2-3	ASSYSQARTDTQY
TRBV27	12	-	TRBJ1-1	ASSFDRTYTEAF
TRBV18	12	once	TRBJ2-7	ASSPGRGAYEQY
TRBV6-5	14	-	TRBJ2-7	ASSYGWTSGTYEQY
TRBV7-9	13	-	TRBJ2-7	ASSLEGTAIYEQY
TRBV2	13	-	TRBJ1-1	ASSEADRGMSEAF
TRBV27	12	once	TRBJ2-1	ASSGRDRVYEQF
TRBV18	10	-	TRBJ2-2	ASSPGAGELF
TRBV28	12	-	TRBJ2-4	ASSLGGAGRIQY
TRBV6-1	13	-	TRBJ1-5	ASQRDRVGNQPQH
TRBV5-8	11	-	TRBJ2-1	ASSFSDDNEQF
TRBV2	12	-	TRBJ2-2	ASIIALNTGELF
TRBV6-1	13	-	TRBJ1-1	ASSEAAGRYTEAF
TRBV7-9	12	-	TRBJ2-5	ASSSLTSAETQY
TRBV5-4	12	-	TRBJ2-3	ASSKTGYTDTQY
TRBV7-2	13	-	TRBJ2-3	ASSAGTVSTDTQY
TRBV27	12	-	TRBJ2-7	ASSSGGQGVEQY
TRBV7-2	14	-	TRBJ2-7	ASSSGIGTSGYEQY
TRBV9	15	-	TRBJ2-1	ASSVVGRGHLDNEQF
TRBV20-1	9	-	TRBJ1-1	SASPNTEAF